These T cell receptor beta chains were read from a single sample in a study of tumour-infiltrating T cells in Burkitt lymphoma. The assay was immunoSEQ multiplex PCR, and TCRdb's table has in-frame clones only and misses some. The sample shows 2,500 to 3,000 clones, around 81% of them seen only once. The sample taken for sequencing was tumor tissue. Every receptor here comes from a human donor with diffuse large B-cell lymphoma. The CDR3 runs from the conserved cysteine through the conserved F or W.

TRBV7-6,TRBJ1-5,CASSLTEGQPQHF
TRBV5-1,TRBJ2-5,CASNPTPMRQGKETQYF
TRBV4-2,TRBJ2-7,CASSRFREGSYEQYF
TRBV19,TRBJ2-7,CASSISGLAIEQYF
TRBV20-1,TRBJ1-2,CSAKDNYGYTF
TRBV30,TRBJ2-7,CAWRDQTYEQYF
TRBV6-1,TRBJ2-7,CASSRLAGANEQYF
TRBV2,TRBJ1-1,CASSWDGTQAEAFF
TRBV7-7,TRBJ1-3,CASSSGTGAGNTIYF
TRBV4-2,TRBJ2-3,CASSHTGTGAADTQYF
TRBV23-1,TRBJ2-1,CASIAGTNYNEQFF
TRBV11-3,TRBJ2-6,CASTPGAGANVLTF
TRBV7-6,TRBJ2-7,CASSLVGDSYEQYF
TRBV4-1,TRBJ2-1,CASSQDWGVGYNEQFF
TRBV5-8,TRBJ2-5,CASSWGQETQYF
TRBV11-2,TRBJ2-2,CASSHSGAGELFF
TRBV4-3,TRBJ1-1,CASSQDQGGGTEAFF
TRBV7-2,TRBJ1-2,CASSAMTGGGLYGYTF
TRBV6-1,TRBJ2-3,CASGTGDTDTQYF
TRBV4-3,TRBJ2-7,CASSQDGGDTYEQYF
TRBV4-3,TRBJ2-7,CASSQDGRAGGYEQYF
TRBV10-3,TRBJ2-1,CAISGIQGEQFF
TRBV5-1,TRBJ1-1,CASSSHIVVNTEAFF
TRBV10-2,TRBJ2-7,CASSVGQGPYEQYF
TRBV11-3,TRBJ2-3,CASSSMTSGGAYTDTQYF
TRBV9,TRBJ2-2,CASSVGAGLTGELFF
TRBV5-1,TRBJ2-7,CASSLGSVYEQYF
TRBV7-3,TRBJ2-5,CASSPSGGETQYF
TRBV11-2,TRBJ2-7,CASSVDYEQYF
TRBV7-9,TRBJ1-6,CASSLAGDQSLHF
TRBV7-3,TRBJ1-2,CASSPAGDWPGSTNYGYTF
TRBV2,TRBJ1-1,CASSVTEMNTEAFF
TRBV4-3,TRBJ2-1,CASSQASGVSDEQFF
TRBV5-1,NA,CASSFGRGYEQYF
TRBV4-1,TRBJ1-3,CASSRPGQGLLPGNTIYF
TRBV5-3,TRBJ1-5,CARSSLNQPQHF
TRBV9,TRBJ2-2,CASGGHANTGELFF
TRBV6-5,TRBJ2-2,CASSSGQGRAGELFF
TRBV7-6,TRBJ2-1,CASSLVAGGNNEQFF
TRBV25-1,TRBJ1-1,CASSEWTDANTEAFF
TRBV5-1,TRBJ1-1,CASRPGEWNTEAFF
TRBV9,TRBJ1-4,CASSSSTGGGEKLFF
TRBV27,TRBJ2-5,CASRPQAGVRETQYF
TRBV30,TRBJ2-1,CAWNVPNRGSEQFF
TRBV13,TRBJ1-3,CASSLLTAGNTIYF
TRBV6-6,TRBJ2-6,CASLTGGANVLTF
TRBV18,TRBJ2-5,CASSPLAQGIQETQYF
TRBV2,TRBJ2-3,CASSGRMGGSTDTQYF
TRBV18,TRBJ2-7,CASSPGTGVVYEQYF